The next 19 T cell receptor beta chains were all read from a single sample in a study of T cells after yellow fever vaccination. TCRdb passed the 5' RACE reads through MiXCR, listing each CDR3 protein once. The sample lists about 350,000 distinct CDR3 sequences; roughly 7.5% were seen once. Sample: PBMCs, taken about 41 days after the first yellow fever vaccination. These receptors all stem from a young man who received the YFV17D yellow fever vaccine.

The chain recombines TRBV5-1 with TRBJ2-1; D call uncertain. CDR3 length: 12 amino acids. V gave up 5 bases and J gave up 8 bases, with 11 bases separating them. Germline V gives CDR1 SGHRS, CDR2 YFSETQ. CDR3 DNA sequence: TGCGCCAGCAGGTCCCGGTGGGATGAGCAGTTCTTC. It is translated as CASRSRWDEQFF.

This clonotype turned up a few times. This rearrangement joins TRBV28 to TRBJ2-7; TRBD1 matches 9 bases. This CDR3 comprises 16 residues. Germline V gene data show CDR1 as MDHEN and CDR2 as SYDVKM. J was trimmed by 1 base and V by 5 bases; bases with no gene match: 9. The DNA for the CDR3 is TGTGCCAGCAGTCCACCCGGACAGGGGTCTTCCTACGAGCAGTACGTC. This sequence encodes CASSPPGQGSSYEQYV.

In DNA form, the CDR3 reads TGTGCCATTCGGGCAGCGGGGGTGACCTACGAGCAGTACTTC. This codes for CAIRAAGVTYEQYF. The genes are TRBV10-3 and TRBJ2-7; 8 nucleotides line up with TRBD2. V dropped 9 bases and J dropped 2; count of bases not matched to a gene: 9. This CDR3 is 14 amino acids long. From germline, CDR1 is ENHRY and CDR2 SYGVKD.

V and J are TRBV7-2 and TRBJ1-6; the D is unclear. The V gene's germline CDR1 is SGHTA and CDR2 FQGNSA. This CDR3 region has 14 residues. Trimming removed 7 bases from V and 0 bases from J, with 7 bases in between. The DNA for the CDR3 is TGTGCCAGCAAGCCCTACTCCTATAATTCACCCCTCCACTTT. This gives the protein CASKPYSYNSPLHF.

This clonotype has just a few counts. This chain uses TRBV2 with TRBJ1-4; TRBD1 matches at 7 bases. Trimming at V came to 11 bases and at J to 4 bases, leaving 7 bases not matched to a gene. This CDR3 comprises 13 residues. Germline CDR1 is SNHLY and CDR2 is FYNNEI. In DNA form, the CDR3 reads TGTGCCGGAGGAACAGGGGATAATGAAAAACTGTTTTTT. Its protein is CAGGTGDNEKLFF.

This clonotype was picked up a small number of times. V gene TRBV5-4 combines with J gene TRBJ2-3; possible D gene TRBD1, 5 bases. The germline V gene encodes CDR1 SGHNT and CDR2 YYREEE (reference sequence). CDR3 length: 16 residues. V lost 0 bases to trimming and J lost 0 bases, with 11 bases between them. In DNA form, the CDR3 reads TGTGCCAGCAGCTTGGATCTACCAGGGAGCACAGATACGCAGTATTTT. This codes for CASSLDLPGSTDTQYF.

The chain couples TRBV5-4 to TRBJ2-1; TRBD1 aligns across 8 bases. Germline V gene sequence: CDR1 SGHNT, CDR2 YYREEE (reference sequence). With 2 bases clipped from V and 3 bases from J, the junction kept 19 bases outside the gene matches. The CDR3 extends over 20 amino acids. The CDR3, as DNA: TGTGCCAGCAGCTTTGGGATCGGGACAGGAGTAGCCCACAACTACAATGAGCAGTTCTTC. It is translated as CASSFGIGTGVAHNYNEQFF.

This clonotype was counted only a few times. This chain joins TRBV9 and TRBJ2-2; D unresolved. This CDR3 is 15 amino acids long. V lost 1 base, J lost 3 bases, and 10 bases lay in between. Germline values: CDR1 SGDLS, CDR2 YYNGEE. The CDR3 region is CASSVLIRDTGELFF. The CDR3 region has the DNA TGTGCCAGCAGCGTACTAATCAGAGACACCGGGGAGCTGTTTTTT.

The chain recombines TRBV7-9 with TRBJ2-3, with D possibly matching TRBD1 (6 bases). The CDR3 sequence is 16 residues long. With 0 bases removed from V and 3 bases from J, the gap between germline ends came to 13 bases. CDR1 SEHNR and CDR2 FQNEAQ come from the germline V gene (reference sequence). The CDR3 DNA follows: TGTGCCAGCAGCTTAGCACCAGGGGATGATACAGATACGCAGTATTTT. As protein: CASSLAPGDDTDTQYF.

This clonotype turned up a few times. The CDR3 sequence is CASSLAGTYQPQHF. As DNA, the CDR3 is TGTGCCAGCAGCTTGGCCGGTACCTATCAGCCCCAGCATTTT. This rearrangement joins TRBV5-8 to TRBJ1-5; unclear D gene. Between the trimmed V and J ends, which lost 0 bases and 5 bases, there was a span of 9 bases. The CDR3 totals 14 residues. The germline V gene encodes CDR1 SGHTS and CDR2 YDEGEE.

The chain uses TRBV28 and TRBJ1-5; no definite D call. Germline loops: CDR1 MDHEN, CDR2 SYDVKM. Trimming removed 6 bases from V and 4 bases from J, with 16 bases in between. The length of the CDR3 is 15 residues. The CDR3 here is CASSNHVTHNQPQHF. As DNA, the CDR3 is TGTGCCAGCAGCAATCACGTGACCCATAATCAGCCCCAGCATTTT.

This clonotype appeared many times. The chain couples TRBV7-2 to TRBJ2-2; D might be TRBD1 (5 bases). CDR3 length: 13 amino acids. V was cut by 5 bases and J by 7 bases, with 11 bases left in between. Germline V CDR1 and CDR2: SGHTA, FQGNSA. In nucleotides, the CDR3 is TGTGCCAGCAGCCCGAGACAGTACGGGGAGCTGTTTTTT. It specifies CASSPRQYGELFF.

V is TRBV4-1 and J is TRBJ2-1, with a weak D call TRBD2 (6 bases). CDR3 size: 14 residues. Germline CDR1 is MGHRA and CDR2 is YSYEKL. V was shortened by 4 bases and J by 8 bases, with 15 bases between the two germline ends. The CDR3 sequence: CASSPNSIADEQFF. For the CDR3, the DNA is TGCGCCAGCAGCCCCAACTCGATAGCGGATGAGCAGTTCTTC.

The chain combines TRBV5-1 with TRBJ2-2; 8 nucleotides line up with TRBD2. The V and J ends lost 3 bases and 6 bases, in that order; junction bases with no gene match: 13. The germline gives CDR1 SGHRS, CDR2 YFSETQ. This CDR3 is 17 amino acids long. The CDR3 DNA follows: TGCGCCAGCAGCTCCTCGGGACTAGGAGCCAGCCCCGGGGAGCTGTTTTTT. Translation gives CASSSSGLGASPGELFF.

The chain combines TRBV7-3 with TRBJ2-3; TRBD1 aligns across 9 bases. The germline V gene encodes CDR1 SGHTA and CDR2 FQGTGA. V trimming: 5 bases; J trimming: 4 bases; junction bases outside the gene matches: 10. CDR3 length: 16 amino acids. The CDR3: CASSTEQGALADTQYF. The DNA of the CDR3 is TGTGCCAGCAGCACAGAACAGGGGGCATTGGCAGATACGCAGTATTTT.

This clonotype has more than one count but fewer than ten. The CDR3: CASSETQGETQYF. Here the CDR3 DNA reads TGTGCCAGCAGTGAAACCCAGGGCGAGACCCAGTACTTC. The J gene is TRBJ2-5, the V gene TRBV6-1, with D maybe TRBD1 (5 bases). Trimming pared 2 bases from V and 5 bases from J, leaving 9 bases between. This CDR3 contains 13 residues. Germline V gene lookup returns CDR1 MNHNS and CDR2 SASEGT.

This clonotype has only a few counts. V usage is TRBV18 and J usage is TRBJ2-1; D is perhaps TRBD1 (6 bases). V lost 4 bases and J lost 4, with 11 bases in between. This CDR3 is 14 amino acids long. Germline V gene lookup returns CDR1 KGHSH and CDR2 LQKENI. The CDR3 sequence: CASSRQAQYNEQFF. Here the CDR3 DNA reads TGTGCCAGCTCACGACAGGCGCAGTACAATGAGCAGTTCTTC. The full variable domain, its missing parts supplied by reference TRBV18 and TRBJ2-1, is NAGVMQNPRHLVRRRGQEARLRCSPMKGHSHVYWYRQLPEEGLKFMVYLQKENIIDESGMPKERFSAEFPKEGPSILRIQQVVRGDSAAYFCASSRQAQYNEQFFGPGTRLTVL.

The chain carries TRBV6-5 and TRBJ2-3, with 12 bases matching TRBD2. The junction had 6 bases not matched to a gene; V was cut back by 2 bases and J by 0 bases. Looked up from germline, CDR1 is MNHEY and CDR2 is SVGAGI. The CDR3 contains 18 residues. Here the CDR3 reads CASSYNGLAGPSTDTQYF. The CDR3 region has the DNA TGTGCCAGCAGTTACAACGGACTAGCGGGGCCCAGCACAGATACGCAGTATTTT.

The rearrangement links TRBV10-2 to TRBJ1-5; D is undetermined. Trimming stripped 5 bases from V and 9 bases from J, with 11 bases between. Germline CDR1 is WSHSY and CDR2 is SAAADI. The CDR3 is 12 amino acids. In nucleotides, the CDR3 is TGCGCCAGCAGTACCGACACGAGGCCCCAGCATTTT. Its protein is CASSTDTRPQHF.